This T cell receptor beta chain was sequenced during a study of response to subunit inactivated influenza vaccine. V dropped 5 bases and J dropped 7 bases, with 18 bases sitting between them. The CDR3 runs 16 residues. Germline assignment: CDR1 SEHNR and CDR2 FQNEAQ (reference sequence). Comments on this clonotype: Its target is not known.

TCRdb redid the calling of the RT-PCR reads with MiXCR, one entry per CDR3 protein. The sample shows more than 700,000 distinct CDR3 sequences, approximately 22% of them seen only once. Notes on the study in general: Seasonal influenza vaccination, on each occasion, was suggested by the authors to recruit few new T cells.

The TCR comes from a man between 45 and 60 years old who received an inactivated influenza vaccine. The chain uses TRBV7-9 and TRBJ1-6, with a possible D match to TRBD1 (5 bases). The sequencing used PBMCs from blood, collected about 5 days after vaccination. In nucleotides, the CDR3 is TGTGCCAGCAGCCGCCCCACAGGCTCAGGAAATTCACCCCTCCACTTT. Translated, it gives CASSRPTGSGNSPLHF.